A few counts support the clone carrying this T cell receptor beta chain. The antigen is undetermined. Germline values: CDR1 MNHEY, CDR2 SMNVEV (reference sequence). The CDR3 is 17 amino acids. V gave up 1 base and J gave up 1 base; unmatched junction bases: 7. TCRdb itself ran the 5' RACE reads through MiXCR, one entry per CDR3 protein. The sample records hundreds of thousands of distinct CDR3 sequences, around a sixth being singletons. The data were taken from a study of identical twins. Study observations and caveats: Part of the zero-insertion signal could reflect confounding by invariant MAIT and iNKT cells. The study reached conclusions through statistical analysis that was cross-sectional, not following the same donors.

Another study also made use of these data, one on T cells expressing NK-cell markers. That report notes: According to the study, TCR beta repertoires originated from sorted CD3+CD56+NKG2C+, CD3+CD56+NKG2C- and CD3+CD56-NKG2C+ T cells. Just one sequenced donor of eight was HCMV-seronegative, while seven were seropositive.

The source material was PBMCs. The rearrangement joins TRBV27 to TRBJ1-1, with 9 bases that match TRBD1. The origin of this receptor is a woman under 30 in good health. CDR3 sequence reads: CASSLLPLQGANTEAFF. In nucleotides, the CDR3 is TGTGCCAGCAGTTTATTGCCGCTACAGGGGGCGAACACTGAAGCTTTCTTT.